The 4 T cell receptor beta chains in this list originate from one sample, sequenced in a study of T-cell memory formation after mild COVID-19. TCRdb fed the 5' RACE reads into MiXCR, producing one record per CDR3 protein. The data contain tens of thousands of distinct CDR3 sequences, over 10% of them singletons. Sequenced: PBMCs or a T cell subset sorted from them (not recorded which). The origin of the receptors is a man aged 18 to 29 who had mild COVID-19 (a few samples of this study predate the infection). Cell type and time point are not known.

CDR3 sequence: CASSSTGSSYNSPLHF. The CDR3 DNA reads as TGTGCCAGCAGCTCGACAGGGAGCTCCTATAATTCACCCCTCCACTTT. The genes are TRBV7-9 and TRBJ1-6; 7 positions agree with TRBD1. Trimming removed 4 bases from V and 0 bases from J; junction bases left unmatched: 3. The CDR3 totals 16 residues. Germline values: CDR1 SEHNR, CDR2 FQNEAQ (reference sequence).

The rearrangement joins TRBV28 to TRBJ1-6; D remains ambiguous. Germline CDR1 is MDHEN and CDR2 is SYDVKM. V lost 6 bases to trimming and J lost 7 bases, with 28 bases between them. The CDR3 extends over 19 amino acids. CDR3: CASSLAGPGSTTLNSPLHF. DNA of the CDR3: TGTGCCAGCAGCCTCGCCGGCCCGGGATCGACAACCCTAAATTCACCCCTCCACTTT.

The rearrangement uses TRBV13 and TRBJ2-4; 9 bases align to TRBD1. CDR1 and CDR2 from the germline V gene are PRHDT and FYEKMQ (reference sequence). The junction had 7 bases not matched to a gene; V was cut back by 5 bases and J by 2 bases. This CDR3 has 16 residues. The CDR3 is CASSGGQGVTKNIQYF. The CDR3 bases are TGTGCCAGCAGCGGGGGACAGGGTGTAACCAAAAACATTCAGTACTTC.

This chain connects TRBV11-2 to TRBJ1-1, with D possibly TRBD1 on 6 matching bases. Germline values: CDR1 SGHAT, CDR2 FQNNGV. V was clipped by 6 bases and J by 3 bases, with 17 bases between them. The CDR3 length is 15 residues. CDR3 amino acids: CASSIRGGSDTEAFF. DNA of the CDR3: TGTGCCAGCAGTATAAGGGGGGGCTCGGACACTGAAGCTTTCTTT.